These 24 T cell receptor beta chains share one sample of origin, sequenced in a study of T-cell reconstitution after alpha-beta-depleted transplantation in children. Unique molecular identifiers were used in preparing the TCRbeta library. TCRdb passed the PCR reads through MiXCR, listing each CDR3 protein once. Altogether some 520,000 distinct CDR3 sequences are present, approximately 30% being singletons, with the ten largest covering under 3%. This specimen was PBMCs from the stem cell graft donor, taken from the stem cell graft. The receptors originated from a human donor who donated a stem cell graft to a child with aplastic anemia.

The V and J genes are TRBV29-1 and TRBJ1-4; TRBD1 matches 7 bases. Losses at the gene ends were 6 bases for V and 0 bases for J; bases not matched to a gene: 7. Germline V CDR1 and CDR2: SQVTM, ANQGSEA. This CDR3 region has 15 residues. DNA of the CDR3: TGCAGCGTCTTACCTGACAGGGCAACTAATGAAAAACTGTTTTTT. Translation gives CSVLPDRATNEKLFF.

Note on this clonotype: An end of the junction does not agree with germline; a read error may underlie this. CDR3 sequence reads: CASSSGPRTNENLFF. Here the CDR3 DNA reads TGTGCCAGCAGTTCCGGTCCCCGCACTAATGAAAACCTGTTTTTT. The gene calls are TRBV6-5 and TRBJ1-4; unclear D gene. CDR1 and CDR2 (germline): MNHEY, SVGAGI. The CDR3 runs 15 residues.

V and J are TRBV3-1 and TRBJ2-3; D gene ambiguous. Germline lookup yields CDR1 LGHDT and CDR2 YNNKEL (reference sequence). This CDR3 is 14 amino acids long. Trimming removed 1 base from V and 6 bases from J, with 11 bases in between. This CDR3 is CASSQVPPGDTQYF. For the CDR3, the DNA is TGTGCCAGCAGCCAAGTCCCGCCTGGGGATACGCAGTATTTT.

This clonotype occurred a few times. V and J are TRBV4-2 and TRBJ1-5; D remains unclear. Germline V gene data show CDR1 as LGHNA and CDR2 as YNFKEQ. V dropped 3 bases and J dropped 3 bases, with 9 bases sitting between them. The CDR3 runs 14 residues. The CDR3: CASSQRSPNQPQHF. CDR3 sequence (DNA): TGTGCCAGCAGCCAGAGATCTCCCAATCAGCCCCAGCATTTT.

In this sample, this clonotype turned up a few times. CDR3 protein: CASSLGQALSSYNSPLHF. The CDR3 coding sequence is TGCGCCAGCAGCTTGGGACAGGCGTTAAGCTCCTATAATTCACCCCTCCACTTT. This chain uses TRBV5-1 with TRBJ1-6; D might be TRBD1 (6 bases). V dropped 0 bases and J dropped 0 bases, with 13 bases sitting between them. Germline V gives CDR1 SGHRS, CDR2 YFSETQ. This CDR3 contains 18 residues.

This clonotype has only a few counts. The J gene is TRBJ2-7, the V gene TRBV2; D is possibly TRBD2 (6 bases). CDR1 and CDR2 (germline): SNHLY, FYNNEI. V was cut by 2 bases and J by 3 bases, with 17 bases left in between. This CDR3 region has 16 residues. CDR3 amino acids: CASSERLAGSFYEQYV. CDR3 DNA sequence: TGTGCCAGCAGTGAACGGCTGGCGGGAAGTTTCTACGAGCAGTACGTC.

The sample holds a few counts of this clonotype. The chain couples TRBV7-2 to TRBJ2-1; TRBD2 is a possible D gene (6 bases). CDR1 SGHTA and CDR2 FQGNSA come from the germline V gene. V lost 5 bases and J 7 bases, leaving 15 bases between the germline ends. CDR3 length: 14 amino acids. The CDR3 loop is CASSHRKEGNEQFF. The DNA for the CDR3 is TGTGCCAGCAGCCACCGGAAGGAGGGGAATGAGCAGTTCTTC.

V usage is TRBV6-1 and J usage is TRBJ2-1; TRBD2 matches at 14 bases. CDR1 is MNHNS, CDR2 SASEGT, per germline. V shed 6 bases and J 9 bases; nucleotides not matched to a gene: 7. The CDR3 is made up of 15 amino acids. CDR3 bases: TGTGCCAGCAGACCCGGGACTAGCGGGGGATTTGAGCAGTTCTTC. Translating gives CASRPGTSGGFEQFF.

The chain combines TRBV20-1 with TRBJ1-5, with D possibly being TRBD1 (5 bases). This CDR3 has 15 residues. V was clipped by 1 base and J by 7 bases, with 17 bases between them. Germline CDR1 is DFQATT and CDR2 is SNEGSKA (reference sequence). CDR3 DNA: TGCAGTGCTAGAGCTGGCCAGGGAGGAGGACAGCCCCAGCATTTT. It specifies CSARAGQGGGQPQHF.

The CDR3 coding sequence is TGCAGCGTTGATGGCAAGCTGGGGGCGGGAGCTGAAGCTTTCTTT. This codes for CSVDGKLGAGAEAFF. The chain has TRBV29-1 and TRBJ1-1, with TRBD1 as a possible D gene (6 bases). CDR1 and CDR2 from the germline V gene are SQVTM and ANQGSEA. V was clipped by 3 bases and J by 6 bases, with 20 bases between them. There are 15 residues in the CDR3.

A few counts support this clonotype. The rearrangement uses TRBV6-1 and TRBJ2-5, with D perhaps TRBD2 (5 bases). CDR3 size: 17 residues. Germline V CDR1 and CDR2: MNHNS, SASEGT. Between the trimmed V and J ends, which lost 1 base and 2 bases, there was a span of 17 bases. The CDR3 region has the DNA TGTGCCAGCAGTGAAGAACGGGAAGTCAGAACACAAGAGACCCAGTACTTC. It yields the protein CASSEEREVRTQETQYF.

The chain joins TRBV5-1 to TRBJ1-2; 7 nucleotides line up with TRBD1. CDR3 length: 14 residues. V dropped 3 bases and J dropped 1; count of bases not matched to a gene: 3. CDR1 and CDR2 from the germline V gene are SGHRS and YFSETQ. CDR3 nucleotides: TGCGCCAGCAGCTCGGGACAGCTTAACTATGGCTACACCTTC. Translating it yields CASSSGQLNYGYTF.

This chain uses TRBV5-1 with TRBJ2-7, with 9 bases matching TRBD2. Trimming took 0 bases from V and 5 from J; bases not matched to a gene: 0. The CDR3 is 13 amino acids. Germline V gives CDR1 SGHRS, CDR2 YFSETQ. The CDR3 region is CASSLASGNEQYV. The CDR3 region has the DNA TGCGCCAGCAGCTTGGCTAGCGGGAACGAGCAGTACGTC.

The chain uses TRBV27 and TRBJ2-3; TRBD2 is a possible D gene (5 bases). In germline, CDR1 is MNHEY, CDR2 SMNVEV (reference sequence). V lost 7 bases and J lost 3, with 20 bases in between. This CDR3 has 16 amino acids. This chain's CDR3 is CASTVQWRAETDTQYF. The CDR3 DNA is TGTGCCAGCACCGTCCAATGGAGAGCGGAGACAGATACGCAGTATTTT.

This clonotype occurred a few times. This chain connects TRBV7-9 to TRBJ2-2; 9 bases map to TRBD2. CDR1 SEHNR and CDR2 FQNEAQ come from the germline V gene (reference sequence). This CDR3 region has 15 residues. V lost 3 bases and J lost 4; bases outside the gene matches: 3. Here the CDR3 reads CASSFETSGTGELFF. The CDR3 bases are TGTGCCAGCAGCTTCGAGACTAGCGGCACCGGGGAGCTGTTTTTT. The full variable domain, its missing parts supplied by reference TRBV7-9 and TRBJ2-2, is DTGVSQNPRHKITKRGQNVTFRCDPISEHNRLYWYRQTLGQGPEFLTYFQNEAQLEKSRLLSDRFSAERPKGSFSTLEIQRTEQGDSAMYLCASSFETSGTGELFFGEGSRLTVL.

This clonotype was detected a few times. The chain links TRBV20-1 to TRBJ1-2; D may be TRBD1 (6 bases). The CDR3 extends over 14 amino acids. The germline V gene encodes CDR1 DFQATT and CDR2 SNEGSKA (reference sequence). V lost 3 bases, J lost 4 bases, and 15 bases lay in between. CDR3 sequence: CSASQSSGAYGYTF. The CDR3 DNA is TGCAGTGCTAGTCAATCTTCAGGGGCCTATGGCTACACCTTC.

The DNA of the CDR3 is TGTGCCAGCAGCCACCCAGGGTTCGAGCAGTACGTC. It codes for CASSHPGFEQYV. This chain uses TRBV6-2 or TRBV6-3 with TRBJ2-7; TRBD1 is a possible D gene (5 bases). Germline V gene lookup returns CDR1 MNHEY and CDR2 SVGEGT. This CDR3 is built from 12 residues. V shed 6 bases and J shed 6 bases, with 12 bases lying between them.

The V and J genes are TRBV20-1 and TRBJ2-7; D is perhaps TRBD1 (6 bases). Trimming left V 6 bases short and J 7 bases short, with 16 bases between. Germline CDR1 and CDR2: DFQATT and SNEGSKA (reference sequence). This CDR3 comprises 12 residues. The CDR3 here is CSALRTAGEQYF. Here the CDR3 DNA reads TGCAGTGCCCTCCGGACAGCTGGGGAGCAGTACTTC.

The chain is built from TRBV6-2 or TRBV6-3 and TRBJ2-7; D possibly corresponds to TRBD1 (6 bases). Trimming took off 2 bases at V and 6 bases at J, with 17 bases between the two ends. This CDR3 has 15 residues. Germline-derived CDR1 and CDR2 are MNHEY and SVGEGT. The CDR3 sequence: CASSYTPRGMGEQYF. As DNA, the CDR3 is TGTGCCAGCAGTTACACCCCAAGGGGGATGGGCGAGCAGTACTTC.

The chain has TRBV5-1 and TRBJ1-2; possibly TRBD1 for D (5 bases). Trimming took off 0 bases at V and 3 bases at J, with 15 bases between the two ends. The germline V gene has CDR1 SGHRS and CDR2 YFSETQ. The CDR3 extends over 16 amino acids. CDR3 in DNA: TGCGCCAGCAGCTTGGGGTCGCTAGAGGGGTACTATGGCTACACCTTC. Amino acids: CASSLGSLEGYYGYTF. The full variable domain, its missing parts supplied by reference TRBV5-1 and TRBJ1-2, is KAGVTQTPRYLIKTRGQQVTLSCSPISGHRSVSWYQQTPGQGLQFLFEYFSETQRNKGNFPGRFSGRQFSNSRSEMNVSTLELGDSALYLCASSLGSLEGYYGYTFGSGTRLTVV.

The DNA of the CDR3 is TGTGCCAGCAGCTTCCCAGGGGCGGGCGGGAGGTACAATGAGCAGTTCTTC. It codes for CASSFPGAGGRYNEQFF. V and J are TRBV11-2 and TRBJ2-1; 8 nucleotides match TRBD2. Germline CDR1 SGHAT, CDR2 FQNNGV. V lost 3 bases to trimming and J lost 4 bases; unmatched junction nucleotides: 11. This CDR3 contains 17 residues.

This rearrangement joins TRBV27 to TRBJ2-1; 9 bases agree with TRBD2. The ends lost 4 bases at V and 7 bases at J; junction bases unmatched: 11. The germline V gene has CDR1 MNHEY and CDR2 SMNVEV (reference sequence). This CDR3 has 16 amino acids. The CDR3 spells CASSSSRRGGWNEQFF. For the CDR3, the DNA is TGTGCCAGCAGTTCCTCTCGGCGGGGGGGTTGGAATGAGCAGTTCTTC.

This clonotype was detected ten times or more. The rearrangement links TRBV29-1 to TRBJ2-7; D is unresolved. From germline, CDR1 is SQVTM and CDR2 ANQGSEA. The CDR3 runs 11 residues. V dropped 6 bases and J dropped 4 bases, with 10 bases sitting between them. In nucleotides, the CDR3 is TGCAGCGTAGGCAAGGGTTACGAGCAGTACTTC. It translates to CSVGKGYEQYF.

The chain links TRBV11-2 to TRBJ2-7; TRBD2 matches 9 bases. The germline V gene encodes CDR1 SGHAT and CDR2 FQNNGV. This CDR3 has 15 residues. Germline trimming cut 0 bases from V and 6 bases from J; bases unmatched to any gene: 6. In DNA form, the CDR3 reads TGTGCCAGCAGCTTAGAGTGGGCGGGAGGGGGCGAGCAGTACGTC. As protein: CASSLEWAGGGEQYV.